A single sample gave rise to the 4 T cell receptor beta chains below, sequenced in a study of T cell repertoires in cytomegalovirus infection. The antigens these receptors bind are not known. TCRdb recomputed calls from the reads with MiXCR, one row per CDR3 protein. This sample carries 55,000 to 70,000 distinct CDR3 sequences, 25% to 40% of them seen once, and the ten largest clones take around three quarters. The material sequenced was PBMCs, sequenced either directly or after in vitro stimulation (not recorded which). Every receptor here comes from a human donor in good health (CMV status not recorded). Some clones in this sample may be carry-over from other donors' samples.

This clonotype was detected many times. The J gene is TRBJ2-3, the V gene TRBV7-2; no definite D call. This CDR3 region has 12 residues. Germline lookup yields CDR1 SGHTA and CDR2 FQGNSA. V dropped 5 bases and J dropped 0 bases, with 3 bases sitting between them. The CDR3 reads CASSLSTDTQYF. In nucleotides, the CDR3 is TGTGCCAGCAGCCTGAGCACAGATACGCAGTATTTT.

This clonotype was seen many times. V gene TRBV7-6 combines with J gene TRBJ1-3; 11 positions match TRBD1. Germline CDR1 SGHVS, CDR2 FNYEAQ. V dropped 5 bases and J dropped 3; count of bases not matched to a gene: 3. The length of the CDR3 is 15 residues. Here the CDR3 reads CASSRTGGGGNTIYF. DNA of the CDR3: TGTGCCAGCAGCCGGACAGGGGGCGGTGGAAACACCATATATTTT.

This clonotype appeared many times. As DNA, the CDR3 is TGTGCCAGCAGCTTAGACAATTCACCCCTCCACTTT. Translation: CASSLDNSPLHF. V gene TRBV7-2 combines with J gene TRBJ1-6; D is unclear. V lost 1 base to trimming and J lost 7 bases, with 2 bases between them. Germline lookup yields CDR1 SGHTA and CDR2 FQGNSA. CDR3 length: 12 amino acids.

This clonotype was seen repeatedly, ten times or more. The chain couples TRBV5-6 to TRBJ1-4, with no clear D. The CDR3 extends over 16 amino acids. V was shortened by 4 bases and J by 7 bases, with 20 bases between the two germline ends. The germline V gene encodes CDR1 SGHDT and CDR2 YYEEEE. The CDR3 DNA sequence: TGTGCCAGCAGCCGCGAGGTGGACCTGGACCTTGAAAAACTGTTTTTT. Translated: CASSREVDLDLEKLFF.